This record concerns one T cell receptor beta chain sequence. The antigen remains undetermined. This table comes from immunoSEQ multiplex PCR, and its TCRdb copy is limited to in-frame clones, with some not included. The sample comprises 110,000 or so clones, about 89% of which are singletons, and approximately 5.9% rests with the top ten. This sample stems from a study of T cell responses to AZD1222 COVID-19 vaccine. Study-level results: Unmutated variant regions are reportedly targeted by nearly half of spike-specific TCRs.

The CDR3 runs 16 residues. Losses at the gene ends were 5 bases for V and 10 bases for J; bases not matched to a gene: 17. CDR1 and CDR2 from the germline V gene are SGHVS and FNYEAQ. The source was peripheral blood, collected on day 0 of AZD1222 vaccination. V is TRBV7-6 and J is TRBJ1-1; 9 bases map to TRBD1. The sequence derives from an adult in good health. CDR3 DNA: TGTGCCAGCAGCGTCGGGACAGGGATTCAAGGGAGTTCAGCTTTCTTT. Its protein is CASSVGTGIQGSSAFF.